This is a list of T cell receptor beta chains from one sample in a study of shared clonotypes between healthy human individuals. The protocol was immunoSEQ multiplex PCR, while the TCRdb copy is restricted to in-frame clones and leaves out a portion. The data contain about 450,000 clones, around 80% of them singletons. The sequenced sample was PBMCs. Receptor source: a woman aged 40 to 49 in good health. Some clones in this sample may be carry-over from other donors' samples. Both conserved end residues are part of each CDR3. A D gene is named only where the DNA matches it firmly. Size tells how often a clone was seen (once, few, many) or the class of an expanded clone, and some rows leave it out.

clone size,V gene,J gene,D gene,CDR3 protein,CDR3 DNA
-,TRBV7-2,TRBJ1-5,-,CASSLIAANQPQHF,TGTGCCAGCAGCTTAATAGCAGCCAATCAGCCCCAGCATTTT
-,TRBV28,TRBJ2-7,TRBD2,CASTQRERSYEQYF,TGTGCCAGCACCCAGCGGGAGCGCTCCTACGAGCAGTACTTC
few,TRBV10-1,TRBJ2-3,-,CASSRTSQDTDTQYF,TGCGCCAGCTCCCGGACATCTCAGGACACAGATACGCAGTATTTT
-,TRBV7-2,TRBJ1-4,-,CASSLASGAGEKLFF,TGTGCCAGCAGCTTAGCTTCCGGGGCCGGGGAAAAACTGTTTTTT
-,TRBV2,TRBJ1-2,TRBD1,CASSRGQGDYGYTF,TGTGCCAGCAGCCGGGGACAGGGTGACTATGGCTACACCTTC
-,TRBV2,TRBJ1-2,-,CASSVNWEHGYTF,TGTGCCAGCAGTGTGAACTGGGAACATGGCTACACCTTC
many,TRBV10-3,TRBJ2-5,TRBD1,CAIRDRGQETQYF,TGTGCCATCAGGGACAGGGGACAAGAGACCCAGTACTTC
once,TRBV28,TRBJ2-5,TRBD1,CASSRAGGQGSLETQYF,TGTGCCAGCAGTCGGGCCGGGGGACAGGGAAGTTTAGAGACCCAGTACTTC
-,TRBV28,TRBJ1-5,-,CASSLGNQPQHF,TGTGCCAGCAGTTTGGGGAATCAGCCCCAGCATTTT
-,TRBV5-1,TRBJ2-1,-,CASSLVLAGGEQFF,TGCGCCAGCAGCTTGGTCCTAGCCGGTGGAGAGCAGTTCTTC
many,TRBV7-2,TRBJ2-7,-,CASSSSGYEQYF,TGTGCCAGCAGCTCGAGCGGTTACGAGCAGTACTTC
-,TRBV5-4,TRBJ1-1,TRBD1,CASSSQGASGITEAFF,TGTGCCAGCAGCTCACAGGGGGCGAGTGGGATCACTGAAGCTTTCTTT
-,TRBV15,TRBJ2-3,TRBD2,CATSTGLAGTVDTQYF,TGTGCCACCAGCACCGGACTAGCGGGTACCGTGGATACGCAGTATTTT
-,TRBV30,TRBJ1-1,-,CAWSVRRSTEAFF,TGTGCCTGGAGTGTTAGGAGGAGCACTGAAGCTTTCTTT
-,TRBV29-1,TRBJ2-1,TRBD1,CSVDSGTGSYNEQFF,TGCAGCGTTGACTCCGGGACAGGGTCCTACAATGAGCAGTTCTTC
many,TRBV27,TRBJ1-4,-,CASSWDWRTNEKLFF,TGTGCCAGCAGTTGGGACTGGAGGACTAATGAAAAACTGTTTTTT
few,TRBV13,TRBJ2-7,-,CASSTERRPLEQYF,TGTGCCAGCAGCACGGAACGGCGACCCTTGGAGCAGTACTTC